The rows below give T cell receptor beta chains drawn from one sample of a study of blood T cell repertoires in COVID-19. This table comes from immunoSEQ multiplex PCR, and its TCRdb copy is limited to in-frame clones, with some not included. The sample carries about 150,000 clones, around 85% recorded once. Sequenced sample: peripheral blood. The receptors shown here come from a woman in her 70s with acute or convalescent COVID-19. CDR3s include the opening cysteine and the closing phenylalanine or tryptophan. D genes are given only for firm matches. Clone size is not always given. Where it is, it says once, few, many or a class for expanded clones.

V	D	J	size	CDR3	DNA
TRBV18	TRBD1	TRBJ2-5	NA	CASSPPGQRAQETQYF	TGTGCCAGCTCACCCCCGGGACAGAGAGCCCAAGAGACCCAGTACTTC
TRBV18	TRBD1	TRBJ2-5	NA	CASSPYRGTGQETQYF	TGTGCCAGCTCACCATATCGGGGGACAGGCCAAGAGACCCAGTACTTC
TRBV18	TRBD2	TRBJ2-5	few	CASSPQAAGATETQYF	TGTGCCAGCTCACCCCAGGCAGCGGGGGCTACAGAGACCCAGTACTTC
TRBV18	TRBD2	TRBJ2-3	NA	CASCISGGSTDTQYF	TGTGCCAGCTGTATTAGCGGGGGGAGCACAGATACGCAGTATTTT
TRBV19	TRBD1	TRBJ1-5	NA	CASSVTGDQPQHF	TGTGCCAGTAGCGTGACAGGGGATCAGCCCCAGCATTTT
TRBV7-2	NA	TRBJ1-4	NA	CASSQLQGKGFEKLFF	TGTGCCAGCAGCCAACTGCAGGGGAAGGGATTTGAAAAACTGTTTTTT
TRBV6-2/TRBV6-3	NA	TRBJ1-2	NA	CASSYSIGGHGYTF	TGTGCCAGCAGTTACAGTATAGGGGGACACGGCTACACCTTC
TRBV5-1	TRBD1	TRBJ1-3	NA	CASSLAAGTGAGNTIYF	TGCGCCAGCAGCTTGGCCGCTGGGACAGGGGCTGGAAACACCATATATTTT
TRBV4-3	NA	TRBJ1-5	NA	CASSQVASNQPQHF	TGCGCCAGCAGCCAAGTAGCCAGCAATCAGCCCCAGCATTTT
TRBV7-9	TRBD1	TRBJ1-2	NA	CASSSILGTANYGYTF	TGTGCCAGCAGCTCGATCCTCGGGACAGCTAACTATGGCTACACCTTC
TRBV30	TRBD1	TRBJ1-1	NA	CAWSATGWGTEAFF	TGTGCCTGGAGTGCGACAGGGTGGGGAACTGAAGCTTTCTTT
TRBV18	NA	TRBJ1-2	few	CASSGGNLDGYTF	TGTGCCAGCTCAGGAGGTAATTTGGATGGCTACACCTTC
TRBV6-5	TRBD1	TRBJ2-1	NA	CASSLDRGPRQFF	TGTGCCAGCAGCCTGGACAGGGGGCCGAGGCAGTTCTTC
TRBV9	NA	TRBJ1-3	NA	CASSATVSGNTIYF	TGTGCCAGCAGCGCAACGGTCTCTGGAAACACCATATATTTT
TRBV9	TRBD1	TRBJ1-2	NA	CASSNPGGGYTF	TGTGCCAGCAGTAACCCAGGGGGTGGCTACACCTTC
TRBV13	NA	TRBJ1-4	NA	CASSLGQGRAATNEKLFF	TGTGCCAGCAGCTTAGGGCAGGGTCGGGCGGCAACTAATGAAAAACTGTTTTTT
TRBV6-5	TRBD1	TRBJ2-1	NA	CASSYGTGRRNEQFF	TGTGCCAGCAGTTACGGGACAGGGCGTAGGAATGAGCAGTTCTTC
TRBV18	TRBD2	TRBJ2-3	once	CASSPLQPSGTSTDTQYF	TGTGCCAGCTCACCTCTTCAACCTAGCGGTACTAGCACAGATACGCAGTATTTT
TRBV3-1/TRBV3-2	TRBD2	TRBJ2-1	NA	CASSPGLAGYNEQFF	TGTGCCAGCAGCCCCGGACTAGCGGGATACAATGAGCAGTTCTTC
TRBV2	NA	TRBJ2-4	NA	CASRDLNIQYF	TGTGCCAGCCGGGACTTGAACATTCAGTACTTC
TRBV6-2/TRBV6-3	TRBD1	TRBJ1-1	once	CASSSPGQGSTEAFF	TGTGCCAGCAGTAGTCCGGGACAGGGGAGCACTGAAGCTTTCTTT
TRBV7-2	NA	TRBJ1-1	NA	CASSAPGSYTEAFF	TGTGCCAGCAGCGCCCCAGGGTCATACACTGAAGCTTTCTTT
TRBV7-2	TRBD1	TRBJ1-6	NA	CASSFQDRGYNSPLHF	TGTGCCAGCAGCTTCCAAGACAGGGGATATAATTCACCCCTCCACTTT